This T cell receptor beta chain emerged from a study of siplizumab effects on memory and regulatory T cells. Findings and caveats of the study: Naive T cells were seemingly more diverse than memory cells, and major contributions to the alloresponse seemed to be made by them. Siplizumab led to significantly less abundant alloreactive sequences that could be traced back to unstimulated CD4+ memory cells.

CDR3 size: 14 residues. Germline CDR1 and CDR2: SGHNT and YYREEE (reference sequence). V was clipped by 0 bases and J by 0 bases, with 5 bases between them. This clone was recorded a few times. Its target is unknown. Every sample had 95,000 to 100,000 of its TCR templates assayed. Profiling relied on immunoSEQ multiplex PCR, and the TCRdb table lists in-frame clones only, not all of them. The sample gives approximately 52,000 clones, about 97% of which show up once; around 0.66% is in the top ten. The sample comprised naive CD4+ T cells sorted from blood. The V and J genes are TRBV5-4 and TRBJ2-3; D not resolved. The TCR comes from a human donor in good health. CDR3 nucleotides: TGTGCCAGCAGCTTGGCCGGGAGCACAGATACGCAGTATTTT. Amino acid sequence: CASSLAGSTDTQYF.